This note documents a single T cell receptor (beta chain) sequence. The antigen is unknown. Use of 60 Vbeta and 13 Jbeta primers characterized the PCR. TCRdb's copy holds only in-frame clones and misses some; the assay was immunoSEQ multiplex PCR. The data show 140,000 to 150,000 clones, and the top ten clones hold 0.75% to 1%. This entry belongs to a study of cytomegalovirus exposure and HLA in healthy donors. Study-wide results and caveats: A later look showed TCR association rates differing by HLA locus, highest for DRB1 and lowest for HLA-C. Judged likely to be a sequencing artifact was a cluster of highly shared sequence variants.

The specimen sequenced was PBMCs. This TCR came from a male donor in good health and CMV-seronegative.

The CDR3 is CASSQEGTRGSYNSPLHF. The CDR3 coding sequence is TGCGCCAGCAGCCAAGAGGGAACGAGGGGGTCCTATAATTCACCCCTCCACTTT. The chain links TRBV4-3 to TRBJ1-6; perhaps TRBD1 as D (6 bases). Germline CDR1 is LGHNA and CDR2 is YSLEER. With 0 bases removed from V and 1 base from J, the gap between germline ends came to 13 bases. The CDR3 sequence is 18 residues long.